Following are 28 T cell receptor beta chains from one sample sequenced in a study of T-cell memory formation after mild COVID-19. MiXCR was run by TCRdb on the 5' RACE reads, yielding one entry per CDR3 protein. The table includes about 150,000 distinct CDR3 sequences, 25% to 40% detected once. Specimen: PBMCs or a T cell subset sorted from them (not recorded which). These receptors were taken from an adult woman who had mild COVID-19 (a few samples of this study predate the infection). Cell type and time point are not known.

This chain connects TRBV5-5 to TRBJ2-7; D is ambiguous. This CDR3 has 15 residues. Germline V gives CDR1 SGHKS, CDR2 YYEKEE (reference sequence). Trimming removed 4 bases at V and 2 bases at J, with 16 bases between. CDR3 in amino acids: CASSADRHPTYEQYF. The CDR3 DNA reads TGTGCCAGCAGCGCGGACCGACACCCTACCTACGAGCAGTACTTC.

This clonotype came up a few times. This chain links TRBV5-1 with TRBJ2-3; D may be TRBD1 (6 bases). V lost 4 bases and J lost 3, with 18 bases in between. This CDR3 comprises 16 residues. The V gene's germline CDR1 is SGHRS and CDR2 YFSETQ. CDR3 coding DNA: TGCGCCAGCAGCCCTGGACAGCCTCGTGGTACAGATACGCAGTATTTT. This codes for CASSPGQPRGTDTQYF.

CDR3 amino acids: CATSREGRTFTDTQYF. As DNA, the CDR3 is TGTGCCACCAGCAGAGAAGGACGGACCTTCACAGATACGCAGTATTTT. The V and J genes are TRBV15 and TRBJ2-3; D remains unclear. V was cut by 0 bases and J by 2 bases, with 12 bases left in between. The CDR3 contains 16 residues. Germline CDR1 reads LNHNV; CDR2 reads YYDKDF (reference sequence).

This clonotype has more than one count but fewer than ten. This chain joins TRBV20-1 and TRBJ2-7; D is possibly TRBD1 or TRBD2 (5 bases each). Germline lookup yields CDR1 DFQATT and CDR2 SNEGSKA (reference sequence). The ends were cut back, 6 bases at V and 2 bases at J, with 11 bases in the middle. The CDR3 length is 12 residues. CDR3 sequence (DNA): TGCAGTGCCACCGGGGCACCCTACGAGCAGTACTTC. Translating gives CSATGAPYEQYF.

This clonotype turned up a few times. This sequence joins TRBV29-1 and TRBJ2-1, with no clear D. The germline gives CDR1 SQVTM, CDR2 ANQGSEA. Trimming removed 3 bases at V and 9 bases at J, with 6 bases between. The CDR3 has 10 residues. As DNA, the CDR3 is TGCAGCGTTGAGGTCCTTGAGCAGTTCTTC. As protein: CSVEVLEQFF.

This clonotype was seen only a few times. The chain has TRBV20-1 and TRBJ2-2; no clear D. CDR3 size: 11 residues. Germline CDR1 and CDR2: DFQATT and SNEGSKA (reference sequence). Between the trimmed V and J ends, which lost 6 bases and 8 bases, there was a span of 10 bases. The CDR3 nucleotides read TGCAGTGCAGATTCCGGAGGGGAGCTGTTTTTT. It is translated as CSADSGGELFF.

The chain carries TRBV5-1 and TRBJ2-7; TRBD2 agrees at 8 bases. V lost 4 bases to trimming and J lost 5 bases; unmatched junction nucleotides: 14. The CDR3 sequence is 16 residues long. CDR1 is SGHRS, CDR2 YFSETQ, per germline. CDR3 loop: CASSPATLAVANEQYF. CDR3 DNA: TGCGCCAGCAGCCCAGCCACACTAGCGGTAGCCAACGAGCAGTACTTC.

V is TRBV11-2 and J is TRBJ2-1; D may be TRBD2 (6 bases). The CDR3 extends over 13 amino acids. V lost 0 bases and J 10 bases, leaving 10 bases between the germline ends. Germline V CDR1 and CDR2: SGHAT, FQNNGV. This CDR3 is CASSLESGGEQFF. The CDR3 DNA reads as TGTGCCAGCAGCTTAGAGTCCGGAGGGGAGCAGTTCTTC.

The sample holds a few counts of this clonotype. This rearrangement joins TRBV14 to TRBJ2-2; D is uncertain. CDR1 and CDR2 from the germline V gene are SGHDN and FVKESK. CDR3 size: 13 residues. Trimming left V 5 bases short and J 8 bases short, with 12 bases between. CDR3 sequence reads: CASSGNLGGELFF. DNA for the CDR3: TGTGCCAGCAGCGGGAACCTAGGGGGGGAGCTGTTTTTT.

This sequence joins TRBV9 and TRBJ1-2; 8 bases fit TRBD1. Germline lookup yields CDR1 SGDLS and CDR2 YYNGEE. CDR3 length equals 16 residues. V was clipped by 2 bases and J by 6 bases; unmatched bases: 12. This chain's CDR3 is CASSVPRTGIFHGYTF. The CDR3 region has the DNA TGTGCCAGCAGCGTCCCAAGGACAGGGATTTTCCATGGCTACACCTTC.

This clonotype turned up a few times. The V gene is TRBV7-8, the J gene TRBJ1-1, with D possibly matching TRBD1 (6 bases). V was cut by 3 bases and J by 1 base, with 9 bases left in between. This CDR3 contains 14 residues. Germline V gene data show CDR1 as SGHVS and CDR2 as FQNEAQ. CDR3 residues: CASSFKQGNTEAFF. CDR3 nucleotide sequence: TGTGCCAGCAGCTTCAAACAGGGGAACACTGAAGCTTTCTTT.

This clonotype has more than one count but fewer than ten. J is TRBJ2-2 and V is TRBV29-1; 8 bases are a match to TRBD2. This CDR3 is 15 amino acids long. Germline CDR1 reads SQVTM; CDR2 reads ANQGSEA. The V gene end was trimmed by 2 bases and the J gene end by 7 bases; junction bases not matched to a gene: 9. The CDR3 nucleotides are TGCAGCGTTGAACTAGCTAGCGGGCCGGGCGGGGAGCTGTTTTTT. This gives the protein CSVELASGPGGELFF.

This clonotype was detected a few times. The chain recombines TRBV19 with TRBJ2-7, with D perhaps being TRBD1 or TRBD2 (5 bases each). In germline, CDR1 is LNHDA, CDR2 SQIVND (reference sequence). CDR3 length: 13 residues. V was clipped by 5 bases and J by 3 bases, with 11 bases between them. CDR3 in amino acids: CASSPEGSYEQYF. The DNA of the CDR3 is TGTGCCAGTAGTCCCGAGGGGAGCTACGAGCAGTACTTC.

The chain recombines TRBV6-5 with TRBJ2-7; no definite D call. Germline CDR1 is MNHEY and CDR2 is SVGAGI. V was cut by 5 bases and J by 0 bases, with 14 bases left in between. The CDR3 is 15 amino acids. The CDR3 region is CASSHDQSTSYEQYF. CDR3 nucleotide sequence: TGTGCCAGCAGTCACGATCAAAGTACCTCCTACGAGCAGTACTTC.

The chain links TRBV4-1 to TRBJ2-7; D is unresolved. Germline CDR1 is MGHRA and CDR2 is YSYEKL. The V end was cut by 5 bases, the J end by 5 bases, with 7 bases between. This CDR3 spans 11 amino acids. CDR3 in amino acids: CASSVRHEQYF. The CDR3 region has the DNA TGCGCCAGCAGCGTCCGTCACGAGCAGTACTTC.

CDR3 nucleotide sequence: TGTGCCAGCAGCTTAGTGGGCGCGGCAGTCAGCTCCTACAATGAGCAGTTCTTC. Translating gives CASSLVGAAVSSYNEQFF. The chain carries TRBV7-6 and TRBJ2-1; D gene uncertain. The V gene's germline CDR1 is SGHVS and CDR2 FNYEAQ. Deletions cut 1 base from V and 0 bases from J, with 16 bases between. The CDR3 runs 18 residues.

This clonotype occurred a few times. The rearrangement uses TRBV7-9 and TRBJ1-1; the D gene is possibly TRBD1 (5 bases). V was trimmed by 4 bases and J by 3 bases, leaving 18 bases between them. This CDR3 has 16 residues. Germline assignment: CDR1 SEHNR and CDR2 FQNEAQ (reference sequence). In nucleotides, the CDR3 is TGTGCCAGCAGCTCAGATACTCAGGGCCTTCACACTGAAGCTTTCTTT. It codes for CASSSDTQGLHTEAFF.

This clonotype was counted once. The V gene is TRBV19, the J gene TRBJ2-1; 14 positions match TRBD2. In germline, CDR1 is LNHDA, CDR2 SQIVND (reference sequence). This CDR3 is 22 amino acids long. After removal of 5 bases from V and 0 bases from J, the junction contained 18 bases not matched to a gene. CDR3 DNA sequence: TGTGCCAGTAGTCTCTGGTCGGGGACTAGCGGGAGCACCGCCAACTCCTACAATGAGCAGTTCTTC. Protein sequence: CASSLWSGTSGSTANSYNEQFF. The variable domain in full, completed from reference TRBV19 and TRBJ2-1, reads DGGITQSPKYLFRKEGQNVTLSCEQNLNHDAMYWYRQDPGQGLRLIYYSQIVNDFQKGDIAEGYSVSREKKESFPLTVTSAQKNPTAFYLCASSLWSGTSGSTANSYNEQFFGPGTRLTVL.

This clonotype showed up just a few times. The V call is TRBV5-1, the J call TRBJ2-5; D is unresolved. The CDR3 consists of 15 residues. The V end lost 1 base, the J end lost 3 bases, and 13 bases lay between the germline ends. Germline CDR1 reads SGHRS; CDR2 reads YFSETQ. The CDR3 is CASSLWSGSKETQYF. The CDR3, as DNA: TGCGCCAGCAGCTTGTGGTCTGGCAGTAAAGAGACCCAGTACTTC.

The chain joins TRBV7-7 to TRBJ2-2; D ambiguous. V lost 1 base and J lost 7, with 10 bases in between. Germline CDR1 and CDR2: SSHAT and FNYEAQ (reference sequence). This CDR3 has 14 residues. CDR3 coding DNA: TGTGCCAGCAGCTTAGTGTGGGGTCACGGGGAGCTGTTTTTT. Its protein is CASSLVWGHGELFF. Full variable domain (remainder filled in from reference TRBV7-7 and TRBJ2-2): GAGVSQSPRYKVTKRGQDVTLRCDPISSHATLYWYQQALGQGPEFLTYFNYEAQPDKSGLPSDRFSAERPEGSISTLTIQRTEQRDSAMYRCASSLVWGHGELFFGEGSRLTVL.

The chain uses TRBV24-1 and TRBJ2-2, with 10 bases identical to TRBD1. Germline-derived CDR1 and CDR2 are KGHDR and SFDVKD. V lost 3 bases, J lost 5 bases, and 5 bases stayed unmatched. The CDR3 sequence is 16 residues long. CDR3 sequence: CATSDPDRGKTGELFF. In nucleotides, the CDR3 is TGTGCCACCAGTGATCCGGACAGGGGGAAAACCGGGGAGCTGTTTTTT.

V is TRBV5-1 and J is TRBJ1-1; D not certain. This CDR3 is 14 amino acids long. Germline CDR1 reads SGHRS; CDR2 reads YFSETQ. V lost 7 bases to trimming and J lost 1 base, with 14 bases between them. The CDR3 nucleotides read TGCGCCAGCGGAAATTTGGACGGGAACACTGAAGCTTTCTTT. This codes for CASGNLDGNTEAFF.

This chain links TRBV19 with TRBJ2-1; possible D gene TRBD2, 5 bases. This CDR3 has 12 amino acids. Per the germline V gene, CDR1 is LNHDA and CDR2 is SQIVND (reference sequence). V lost 3 bases and J lost 7, with 7 bases in between. CDR3 region: CASSMTGNEQFF. The DNA of the CDR3 is TGTGCCAGTAGTATGACGGGGAATGAGCAGTTCTTC. Full variable domain (rest looked up from reference TRBV19 and TRBJ2-1): DGGITQSPKYLFRKEGQNVTLSCEQNLNHDAMYWYRQDPGQGLRLIYYSQIVNDFQKGDIAEGYSVSREKKESFPLTVTSAQKNPTAFYLCASSMTGNEQFFGPGTRLTVL.

This sequence joins TRBV24-1 and TRBJ1-3; D remains ambiguous. CDR3 length equals 14 residues. Trimming removed 5 bases from V and 0 bases from J, with 7 bases in between. Germline V gives CDR1 KGHDR, CDR2 SFDVKD. The CDR3 region is CATSARFSGNTIYF. CDR3 nucleotides: TGTGCCACCAGTGCCAGGTTCTCTGGAAACACCATATATTTT.

The V and J genes are TRBV30 and TRBJ2-1; D is unclear. The CDR3 consists of 10 residues. CDR1 GTSNPN and CDR2 SVGIG come from the germline V gene (reference sequence). Trimming removed 5 bases at V and 5 bases at J, with 4 bases between. CDR3 region: CAWGNNEQFF. DNA for the CDR3: TGTGCCTGGGGAAACAATGAGCAGTTCTTC.

The genes are TRBV11-2 and TRBJ1-6, with unresolved D. The CDR3 has 14 residues. Looked up from germline, CDR1 is SGHAT and CDR2 is FQNNGV. Trimming stripped 1 base from V and 9 bases from J, with 10 bases between. The CDR3 spells CASSLGSRISPLHF. The CDR3 nucleotides are TGTGCCAGCAGCTTAGGTTCCAGGATTTCACCCCTCCACTTT.

The chain is built from TRBV7-2 and TRBJ2-7, with a tentative D call TRBD1 (6 bases). The V and J ends lost 3 bases and 6 bases respectively, with 12 bases between them. Germline CDR1 is SGHTA and CDR2 is FQGNSA. This CDR3 is 13 amino acids long. CDR3 in amino acids: CASSFNRVSEQYF. DNA for the CDR3: TGTGCCAGCAGCTTCAACAGGGTGTCCGAGCAGTACTTC.

The chain couples TRBV12-3 or TRBV12-4 to TRBJ2-5; 12 positions match TRBD1. V was pared by 7 bases and J by 4 bases, with 13 bases of the junction left unmatched. The CDR3 has 17 amino acids. The CDR3 sequence is CASTHVPGTGGRETQYF. In nucleotides, the CDR3 is TGTGCCAGCACCCACGTTCCCGGGACAGGGGGCAGAGAGACCCAGTACTTC.